This is a list of T cell receptor beta chains from one sample in a study of PD-1 blockade in mismatch repair-deficient tumors. Sequencing used immunoSEQ multiplex PCR; TCRdb keeps in-frame clones, though not all of them. The sample includes roughly 130,000 clones, almost 90% of them seen just once. This specimen consisted of peripheral blood, obtained roughly 70 weeks after starting pembrolizumab. The receptors come from an adult with mismatch repair-deficient cancer. The CDR3 runs from the conserved cysteine through the conserved F or W. Each record gives: V gene, D gene, J gene, clone size, CDR3 protein, CDR3 DNA. A D gene is named only where the DNA matches it firmly. Clone sizes are given selectively: once, few, many, or a class where the clone is expanded.

TRBV4-2	NA	TRBJ2-7	few	CASSPLQGYEQYF	TGTGCCAGCAGCCCACTACAGGGTTACGAGCAGTACTTC
TRBV6-5	TRBD2	TRBJ2-7	NA	CASSYSPGRSSYEQYF	TGTGCCAGCAGTTACTCTCCCGGGAGGAGCTCCTACGAGCAGTACTTC
TRBV21-1	NA	TRBJ2-7	few	CASSTSRYEQYF	TGTGCCAGCAGCACCTCCAGGTACGAGCAGTACTTC
TRBV6-5	TRBD1	TRBJ2-7	NA	CASSYGTGAYEQYF	TGTGCCAGCAGTTACGGGACAGGGGCCTACGAGCAGTACTTC
TRBV21-1	NA	TRBJ2-7	NA	CASTHPGSSYEQYF	TGTGCCAGCACCCACCCGGGTAGCTCCTACGAGCAGTACTTC
TRBV9	NA	TRBJ2-3	once	CASSGGGGDTQYF	TGTGCCAGCAGCGGTGGGGGCGGGGATACGCAGTATTTT
TRBV4-1	NA	TRBJ1-2	once	CASSHTGPYGYTF	TGCGCCAGCAGCCATACAGGGCCCTATGGCTACACCTTC
TRBV27	TRBD2	TRBJ2-1	NA	CASRGFRLAGENEQFF	TGTGCCAGCAGGGGGTTTAGACTAGCGGGAGAGAATGAGCAGTTCTTC
TRBV6-1	NA	TRBJ2-2	NA	CASSDLWGTGTGYTGELFF	TGTGCCAGCAGTGATCTGTGGGGCACAGGGACGGGTTACACCGGGGAGCTGTTTTTT
TRBV30	NA	TRBJ2-7	NA	CACYSSDSYEQYF	TGTGCCTGCTATTCCTCTGACAGCTACGAGCAGTACTTC
TRBV11-3	TRBD1	TRBJ2-7	NA	CASRDRDRDYEQYF	TGTGCCAGCAGGGACCGGGACAGGGATTACGAGCAGTACTTC
TRBV30	NA	TRBJ2-3	once	CAWTLWRETDTQYF	TGTGCCTGGACGCTTTGGAGGGAAACAGATACGCAGTATTTT
TRBV6-1	NA	TRBJ1-2	NA	CASGSGYGYTF	TGTGCCAGCGGGTCGGGCTATGGCTACACCTTC
TRBV6-5	NA	TRBJ2-1	NA	CASSYGVYNEQFF	TGTGCCAGCAGTTACGGAGTCTACAATGAGCAGTTCTTC
TRBV19	TRBD2	TRBJ2-7	few	CASSAGLAEYEQYF	TGTGCCAGTAGTGCAGGACTAGCGGAATACGAGCAGTACTTC
TRBV27	NA	TRBJ1-2	NA	CASSLGPIGAYGYTF	TGTGCCAGCAGTTTAGGTCCTATAGGCGCCTATGGCTACACCTTC
TRBV7-8	NA	TRBJ1-1	NA	CASSLLNTEAFF	TGTGCCAGCAGCTTACTGAACACTGAAGCTTTCTTT
TRBV30	NA	TRBJ2-2	NA	CAWMGLHTGELFF	TGTGCCTGGATGGGCTTACACACCGGGGAGCTGTTTTTT
TRBV30	NA	TRBJ2-1	NA	CAWTGTGTRGEQFF	TGTGCCTGGACTGGAACAGGGACACGTGGTGAGCAGTTCTTC
TRBV11-3	NA	TRBJ2-2	NA	CASSLVVGDTGELFF	TGTGCCAGCAGCTTAGTGGTGGGGGACACCGGGGAGCTGTTTTTT